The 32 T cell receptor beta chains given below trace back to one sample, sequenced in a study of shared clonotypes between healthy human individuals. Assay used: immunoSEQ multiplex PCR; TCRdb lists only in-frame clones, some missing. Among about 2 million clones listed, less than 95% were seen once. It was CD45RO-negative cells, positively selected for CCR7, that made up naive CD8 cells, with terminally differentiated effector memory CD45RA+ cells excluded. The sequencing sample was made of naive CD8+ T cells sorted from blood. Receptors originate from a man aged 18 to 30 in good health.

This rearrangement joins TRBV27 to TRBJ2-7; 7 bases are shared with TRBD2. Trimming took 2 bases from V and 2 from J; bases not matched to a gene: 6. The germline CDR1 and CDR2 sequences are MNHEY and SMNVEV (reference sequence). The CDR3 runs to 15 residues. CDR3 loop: CASSLNGGRAYEQYF. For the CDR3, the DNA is TGTGCCAGCAGTTTAAACGGGGGGAGGGCCTACGAGCAGTACTTC.

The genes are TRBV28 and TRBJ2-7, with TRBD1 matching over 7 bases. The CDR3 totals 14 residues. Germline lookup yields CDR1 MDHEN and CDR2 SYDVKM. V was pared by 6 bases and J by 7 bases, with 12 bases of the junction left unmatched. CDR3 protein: CASSPDRVIREQYF. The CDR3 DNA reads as TGTGCCAGCAGCCCCGACAGGGTAATAAGGGAGCAGTACTTC.

The DNA for the CDR3 is TGTGCCAGCAGTTACCCCCCCGGGGGGTACAATGAGCAGTTCTTC. It yields the protein CASSYPPGGYNEQFF. The chain carries TRBV6-6 and TRBJ2-1; TRBD2 aligns across 7 bases. Germline V gene sequence: CDR1 MNHNY, CDR2 SVGAGI (reference sequence). V shed 2 bases, J shed 4 bases, and the junction held 5 bases outside the gene matches. The CDR3 is made up of 15 amino acids.

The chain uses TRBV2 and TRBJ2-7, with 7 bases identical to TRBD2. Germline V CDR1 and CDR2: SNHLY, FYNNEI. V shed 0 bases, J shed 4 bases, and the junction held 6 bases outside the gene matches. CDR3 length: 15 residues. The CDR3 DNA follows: TGTGCCAGCAGTGAAGCAGCGGGGAGTACGTACGAGCAGTACTTC. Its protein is CASSEAAGSTYEQYF.

The DNA of the CDR3 is TGTGCCAGCAGCAACCGTCCCGATACGCAGTATTTT. Protein: CASSNRPDTQYF. The chain combines TRBV27 with TRBJ2-3; no firm D call. CDR3 length: 12 residues. Trimming pared 6 bases from V and 6 bases from J, leaving 10 bases between. Germline V lookup: CDR1 MNHEY, CDR2 SMNVEV (reference sequence).

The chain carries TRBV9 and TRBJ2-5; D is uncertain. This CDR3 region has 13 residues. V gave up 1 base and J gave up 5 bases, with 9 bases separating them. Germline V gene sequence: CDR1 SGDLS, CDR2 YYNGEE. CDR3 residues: CASSVTGTETQYF. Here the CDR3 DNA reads TGTGCCAGCAGCGTAACCGGAACGGAGACCCAGTACTTC. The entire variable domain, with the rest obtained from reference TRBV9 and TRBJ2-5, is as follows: DSGVTQTPKHLITATGQRVTLRCSPRSGDLSVYWYQQSLDQGLQFLIQYYNGEERAKGNILERFSAQQFPDLHSELNLSSLELGDSALYFCASSVTGTETQYFGPGTRLLVL.

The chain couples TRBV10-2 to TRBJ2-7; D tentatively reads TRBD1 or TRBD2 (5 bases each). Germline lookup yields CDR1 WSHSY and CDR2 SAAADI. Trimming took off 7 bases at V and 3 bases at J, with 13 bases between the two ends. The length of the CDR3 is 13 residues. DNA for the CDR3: TGCGCCAGCACGGGACGGAAGGACTACGAGCAGTACTTC. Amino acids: CASTGRKDYEQYF.

This CDR3 is CASSLLAGGPWYEQYF. The CDR3 DNA follows: TGTGCCAGCAGCTTACTAGCGGGAGGGCCTTGGTACGAGCAGTACTTC. This rearrangement joins TRBV5-6 to TRBJ2-7; the match to TRBD2 covers 13 bases. CDR1 and CDR2 from the germline V gene are SGHDT and YYEEEE. V lost 2 bases and J lost 4; bases outside the gene matches: 6. The CDR3 has 16 amino acids.

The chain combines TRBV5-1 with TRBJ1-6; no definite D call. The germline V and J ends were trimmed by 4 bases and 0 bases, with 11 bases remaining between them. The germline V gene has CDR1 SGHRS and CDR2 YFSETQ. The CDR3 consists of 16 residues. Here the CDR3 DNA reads TGCGCCAGCAGCCCGGAGGGCGGCTCCTATAATTCACCCCTCCACTTT. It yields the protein CASSPEGGSYNSPLHF.

CDR3 nucleotide sequence: TGCGCCAGCAGCTTGGCCGGGGGCCCTGGAAACACCATATATTTT. Its protein is CASSLAGGPGNTIYF. This chain links TRBV5-1 with TRBJ1-3; perhaps TRBD1 as D (6 bases). This CDR3 region has 15 residues. The germline V and J ends were trimmed by 0 bases and 2 bases, with 9 bases remaining between them. Looked up from germline, CDR1 is SGHRS and CDR2 is YFSETQ.

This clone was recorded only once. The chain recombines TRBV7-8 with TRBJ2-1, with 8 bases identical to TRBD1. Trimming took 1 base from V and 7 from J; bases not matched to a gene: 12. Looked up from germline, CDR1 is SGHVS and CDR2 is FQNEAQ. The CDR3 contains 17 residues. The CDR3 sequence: CASSLVQLGRGLNEQFF. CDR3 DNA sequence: TGTGCCAGCAGCTTAGTACAGCTTGGCAGGGGGCTGAATGAGCAGTTCTTC.

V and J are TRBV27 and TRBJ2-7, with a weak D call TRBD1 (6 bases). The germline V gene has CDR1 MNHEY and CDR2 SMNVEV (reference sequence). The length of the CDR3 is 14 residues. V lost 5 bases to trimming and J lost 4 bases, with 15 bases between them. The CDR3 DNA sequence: TGTGCCAGCAGTATTGGACAGACGAGATACGAGCAGTACTTC. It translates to CASSIGQTRYEQYF.

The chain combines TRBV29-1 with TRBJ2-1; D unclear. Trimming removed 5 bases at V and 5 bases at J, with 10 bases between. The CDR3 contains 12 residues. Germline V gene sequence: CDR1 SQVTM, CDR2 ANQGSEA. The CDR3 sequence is CSVFDGDNEQFF. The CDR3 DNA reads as TGCAGCGTTTTTGACGGAGACAATGAGCAGTTCTTC.

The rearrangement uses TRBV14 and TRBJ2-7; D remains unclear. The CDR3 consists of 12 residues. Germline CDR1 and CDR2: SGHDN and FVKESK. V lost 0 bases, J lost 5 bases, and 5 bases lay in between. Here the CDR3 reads CASSQDWNEQYF. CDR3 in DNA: TGTGCCAGCAGCCAAGATTGGAACGAGCAGTACTTC.

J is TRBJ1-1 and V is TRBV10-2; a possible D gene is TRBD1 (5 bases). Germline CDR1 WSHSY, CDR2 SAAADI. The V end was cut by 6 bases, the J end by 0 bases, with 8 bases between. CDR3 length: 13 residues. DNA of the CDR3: TGCGCCAGCAGGGAGGGGATGAACACTGAAGCTTTCTTT. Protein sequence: CASREGMNTEAFF.

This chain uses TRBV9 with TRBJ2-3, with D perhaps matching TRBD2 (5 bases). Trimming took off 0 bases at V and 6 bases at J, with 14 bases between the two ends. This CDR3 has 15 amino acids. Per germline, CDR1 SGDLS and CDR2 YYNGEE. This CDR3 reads CASSVVEGMGDTQYF. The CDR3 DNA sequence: TGTGCCAGCAGCGTAGTCGAGGGCATGGGCGATACGCAGTATTTT.

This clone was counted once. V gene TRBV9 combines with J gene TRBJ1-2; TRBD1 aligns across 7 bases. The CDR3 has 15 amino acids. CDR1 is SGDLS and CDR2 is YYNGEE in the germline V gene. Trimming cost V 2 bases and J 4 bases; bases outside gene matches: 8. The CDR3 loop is CASSVDRDGTYGYTF. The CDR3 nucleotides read TGTGCCAGCAGCGTCGACAGGGATGGTACCTATGGCTACACCTTC.

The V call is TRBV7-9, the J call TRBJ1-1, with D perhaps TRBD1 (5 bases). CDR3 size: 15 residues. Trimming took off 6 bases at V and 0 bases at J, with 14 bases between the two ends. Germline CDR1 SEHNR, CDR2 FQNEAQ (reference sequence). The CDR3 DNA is TGTGCCAGCAGGAACTGGGGCGACATGAACACTGAAGCTTTCTTT. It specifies CASRNWGDMNTEAFF. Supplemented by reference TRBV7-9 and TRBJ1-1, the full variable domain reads DTGVSQNPRHKITKRGQNVTFRCDPISEHNRLYWYRQTLGQGPEFLTYFQNEAQLEKSRLLSDRFSAERPKGSFSTLEIQRTEQGDSAMYLCASRNWGDMNTEAFFGQGTRLTVV.

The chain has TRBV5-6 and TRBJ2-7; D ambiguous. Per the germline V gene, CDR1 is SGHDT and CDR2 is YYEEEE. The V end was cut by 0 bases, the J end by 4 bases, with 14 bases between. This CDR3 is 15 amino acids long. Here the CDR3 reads CASSLGQDQAYEQYF. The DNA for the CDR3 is TGTGCCAGCAGCTTGGGGCAGGACCAAGCATACGAGCAGTACTTC.

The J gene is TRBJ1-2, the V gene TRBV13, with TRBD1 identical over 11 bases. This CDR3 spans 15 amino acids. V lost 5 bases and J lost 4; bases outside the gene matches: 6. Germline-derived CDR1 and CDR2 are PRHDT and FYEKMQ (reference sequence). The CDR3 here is CASSLGQGDPYGYTF. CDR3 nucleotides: TGTGCCAGCAGCCTGGGACAGGGGGACCCCTATGGCTACACCTTC. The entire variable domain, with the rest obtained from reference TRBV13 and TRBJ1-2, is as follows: AAGVIQSPRHLIKEKRETATLKCYPIPRHDTVYWYQQGPGQDPQFLISFYEKMQSDKGSIPDRFSAQQFSDYHSELNMSSLELGDSALYFCASSLGQGDPYGYTFGSGTRLTVV.

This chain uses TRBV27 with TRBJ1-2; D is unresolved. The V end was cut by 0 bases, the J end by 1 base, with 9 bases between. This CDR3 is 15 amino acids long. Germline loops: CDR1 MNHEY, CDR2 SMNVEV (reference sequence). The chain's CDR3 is CASSLSTVGNYGYTF. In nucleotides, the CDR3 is TGTGCCAGCAGTTTATCGACCGTGGGTAACTATGGCTACACCTTC.

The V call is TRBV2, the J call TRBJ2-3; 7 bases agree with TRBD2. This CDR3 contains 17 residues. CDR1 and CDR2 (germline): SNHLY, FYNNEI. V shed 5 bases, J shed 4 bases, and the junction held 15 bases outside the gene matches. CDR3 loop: CASSYYPWEGRADTQYF. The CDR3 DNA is TGTGCCAGCAGTTACTACCCTTGGGAGGGCCGGGCAGATACGCAGTATTTT.

The chain's CDR3 is CASSLRGGNEKLFF. The CDR3 nucleotides are TGTGCCAGCAGCTTACGGGGGGGCAATGAAAAACTGTTTTTT. This rearrangement joins TRBV13 to TRBJ1-4; the D gene is possibly TRBD1 (6 bases). The CDR3 contains 14 residues. Trimming took off 2 bases at V and 5 bases at J, with 9 bases between the two ends. Germline values: CDR1 PRHDT, CDR2 FYEKMQ (reference sequence).

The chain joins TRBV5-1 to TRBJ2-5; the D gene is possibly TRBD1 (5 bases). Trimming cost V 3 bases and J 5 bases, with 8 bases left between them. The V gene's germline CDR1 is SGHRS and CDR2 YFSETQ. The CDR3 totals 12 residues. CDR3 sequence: CASSWGGETQYF. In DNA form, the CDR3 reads TGCGCCAGCAGCTGGGGCGGTGAGACCCAGTACTTC.

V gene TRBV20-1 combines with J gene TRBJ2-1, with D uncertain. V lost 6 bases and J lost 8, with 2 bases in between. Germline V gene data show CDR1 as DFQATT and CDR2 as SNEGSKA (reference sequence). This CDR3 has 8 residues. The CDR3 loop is CSAHEQFF. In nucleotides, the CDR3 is TGCAGTGCCCATGAGCAGTTCTTC.

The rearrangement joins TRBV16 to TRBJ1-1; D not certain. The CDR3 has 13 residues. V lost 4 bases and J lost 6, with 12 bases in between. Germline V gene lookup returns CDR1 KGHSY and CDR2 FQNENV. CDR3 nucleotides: TGTGCCAGCAGCCTCCGCGAAGTTTCTGAAGCTTTCTTT. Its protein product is CASSLREVSEAFF.

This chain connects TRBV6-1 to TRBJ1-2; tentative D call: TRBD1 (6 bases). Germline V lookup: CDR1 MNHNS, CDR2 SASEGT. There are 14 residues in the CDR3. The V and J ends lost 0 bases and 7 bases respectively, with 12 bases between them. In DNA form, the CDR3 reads TGTGCCAGCAGTGAAGCTGGGGGCGCGGGTGGCTACACCTTC. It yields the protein CASSEAGGAGGYTF.

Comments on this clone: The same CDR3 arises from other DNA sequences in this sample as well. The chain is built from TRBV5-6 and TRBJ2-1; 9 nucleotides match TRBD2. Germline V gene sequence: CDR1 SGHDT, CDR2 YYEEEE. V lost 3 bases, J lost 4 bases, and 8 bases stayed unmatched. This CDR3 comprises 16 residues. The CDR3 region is CASSSGLAGYYNEQFF. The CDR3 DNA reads TGTGCCAGCAGCTCGGGGCTAGCGGGGTATTACAATGAGCAGTTCTTC.

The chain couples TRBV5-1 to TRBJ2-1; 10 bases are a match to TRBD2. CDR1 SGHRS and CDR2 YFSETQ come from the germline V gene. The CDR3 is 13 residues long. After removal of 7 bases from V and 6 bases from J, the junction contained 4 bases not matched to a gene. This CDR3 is CASGLAGANEQFF. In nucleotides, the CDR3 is TGCGCCAGCGGGCTAGCGGGAGCCAATGAGCAGTTCTTC.

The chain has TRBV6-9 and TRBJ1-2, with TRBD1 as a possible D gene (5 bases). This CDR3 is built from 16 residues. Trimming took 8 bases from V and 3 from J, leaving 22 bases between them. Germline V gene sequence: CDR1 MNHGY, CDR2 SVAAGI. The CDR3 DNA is TGTGCCAGCCCCCGGGACCCGGTGGGCGGGGACTATGGCTACACCTTC. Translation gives CASPRDPVGGDYGYTF.

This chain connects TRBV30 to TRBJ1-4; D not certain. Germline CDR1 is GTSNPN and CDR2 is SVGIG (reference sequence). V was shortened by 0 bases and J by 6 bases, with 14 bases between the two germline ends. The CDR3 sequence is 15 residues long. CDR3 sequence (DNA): TGTGCCTGGAGTGTAGTAGGTGTTGGTCATGAAAAACTGTTTTTT. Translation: CAWSVVGVGHEKLFF.

The CDR3 nucleotides read TGTGCCAGCAGCTTAAGCGGCGGTAATCAGCCCCAGCATTTT. Its protein is CASSLSGGNQPQHF. The chain employs TRBV13 and TRBJ1-5; no firm D call. Germline lookup yields CDR1 PRHDT and CDR2 FYEKMQ (reference sequence). The CDR3 loop spans 14 amino acids. Trimming took 2 bases from V and 4 from J, leaving 9 bases between them.